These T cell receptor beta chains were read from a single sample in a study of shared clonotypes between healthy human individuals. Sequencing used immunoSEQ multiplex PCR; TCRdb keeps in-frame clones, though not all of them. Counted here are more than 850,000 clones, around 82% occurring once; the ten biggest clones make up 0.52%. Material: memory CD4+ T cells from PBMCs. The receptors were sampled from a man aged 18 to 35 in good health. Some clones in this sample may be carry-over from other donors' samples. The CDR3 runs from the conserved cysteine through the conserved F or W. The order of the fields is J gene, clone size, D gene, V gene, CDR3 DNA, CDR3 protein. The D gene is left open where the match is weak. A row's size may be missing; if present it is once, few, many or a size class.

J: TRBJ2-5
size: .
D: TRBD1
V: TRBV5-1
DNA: TGCGCCAGCAGCATCGGGACAGCAGAGACCCAGTACTTC
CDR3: CASSIGTAETQYF

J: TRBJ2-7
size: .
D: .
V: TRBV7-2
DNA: TGTGCCAGCAGCTTAGCACCGGGGGCCGGCGAGCAGTACTTC
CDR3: CASSLAPGAGEQYF

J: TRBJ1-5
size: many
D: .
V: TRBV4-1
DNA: TGCGCCAGCAGCCAACAGCCAGGGCATCAGCCCCAGCATTTT
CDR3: CASSQQPGHQPQHF

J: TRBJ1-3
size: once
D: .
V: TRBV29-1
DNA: TGCAGCGTTTGGGGCCCTGGAAACACCATATATTTT
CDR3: CSVWGPGNTIYF

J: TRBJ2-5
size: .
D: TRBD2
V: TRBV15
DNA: TGTGCCACCAGCACCCGAAAGGATAAAGCGGGAGCTAAAGAGACCCAGTACTTC
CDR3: CATSTRKDKAGAKETQYF

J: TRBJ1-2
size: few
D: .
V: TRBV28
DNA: TGCCTAACTTCCCGGGGCGCCTACTATGGCTACACCTTC
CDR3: CLTSRGAYYGYTF

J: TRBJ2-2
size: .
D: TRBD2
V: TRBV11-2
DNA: TGTGCCAGCAGCTTAGATCCGGGAGGGAGTCGTGGGGAGCTGTTTTTT
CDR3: CASSLDPGGSRGELFF

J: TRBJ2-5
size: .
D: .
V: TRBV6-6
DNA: TGTGCCAGCAGTTACTCGGAGGGGGGCGGCGAGACCCAGTACTTC
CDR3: CASSYSEGGGETQYF

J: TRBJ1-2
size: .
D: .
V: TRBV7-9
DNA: TGTGCCAGCAGATTTCTCGGCGGGTCGGCGGGCTACACCTTC
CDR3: CASRFLGGSAGYTF

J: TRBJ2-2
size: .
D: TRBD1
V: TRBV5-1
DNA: TGCGCCAGCAGCCCTCCGGGACAGGGGACCCGCAGGCGGGACACCGGGGAGCTGTTTTTT
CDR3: CASSPPGQGTRRRDTGELFF

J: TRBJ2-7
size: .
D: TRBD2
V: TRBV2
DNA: TGTGCCAGCAGTGTAGCGGGAGGTTCGGCTGGCGAGCAGTACTTC
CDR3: CASSVAGGSAGEQYF

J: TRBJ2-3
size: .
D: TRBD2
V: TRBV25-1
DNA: TGTGCCAGCAGCTTAGCGGGCCGGGATACGCAGTATTTT
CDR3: CASSLAGRDTQYF

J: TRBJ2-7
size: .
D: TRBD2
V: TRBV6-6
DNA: TGTGCCAGCAGTTACGGGCCTAGCGGGAGCTACGAGCAGTACTTC
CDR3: CASSYGPSGSYEQYF

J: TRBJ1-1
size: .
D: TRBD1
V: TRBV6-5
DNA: TGTGCCAGCAGTGACAGGGCGTCTAGCACTGAAGCTTTCTTT
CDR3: CASSDRASSTEAFF

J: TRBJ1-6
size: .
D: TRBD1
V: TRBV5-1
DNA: TGCGCCAGCGGACAGGGCAATTCACCCCTCCACTTT
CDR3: CASGQGNSPLHF

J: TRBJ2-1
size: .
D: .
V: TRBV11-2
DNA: TGTGCCAGCAGCCCTAGACCCGTGGCAGGGGTGACCGGGTACAATGAGCAGTTCTTC
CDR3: CASSPRPVAGVTGYNEQFF

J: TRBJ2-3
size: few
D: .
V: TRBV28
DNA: TGTGCCAGCAGTCCCCCGGTGGGCGCAGATACGCAGTATTTT
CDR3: CASSPPVGADTQYF

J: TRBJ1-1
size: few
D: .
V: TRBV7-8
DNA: TGTGCCAGCACCCACCAGGGATTCGGCACTGAAGCTTTCTTT
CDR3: CASTHQGFGTEAFF

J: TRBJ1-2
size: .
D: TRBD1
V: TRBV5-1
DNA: TGCGCCAGCAGCCTGGGACAGGGGGATGGCTACACCTTC
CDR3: CASSLGQGDGYTF

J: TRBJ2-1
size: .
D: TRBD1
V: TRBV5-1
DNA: TGCGCCAGCAGCTTGGTGGGACAGGGTGTCGATGAGCAGTTCTTC
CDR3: CASSLVGQGVDEQFF

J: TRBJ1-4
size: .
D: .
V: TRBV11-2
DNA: TGTGCCAGCAGCTCTCAAGGGGCAGGCGGTGAAAAACTGTTTTTT
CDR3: CASSSQGAGGEKLFF

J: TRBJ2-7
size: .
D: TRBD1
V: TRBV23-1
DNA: TGCGCCAGCAGTCGTCCGGACAGGGTGGGCGAGCAGTACTTC
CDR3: CASSRPDRVGEQYF

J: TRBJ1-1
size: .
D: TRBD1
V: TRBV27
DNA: TGTGCCAGCAGCAGGGCACAGGGGGGAACTGAAGCTTTCTTT
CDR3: CASSRAQGGTEAFF

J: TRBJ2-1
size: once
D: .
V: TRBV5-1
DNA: TGCGCCAGCAGCTCAATTAGCGGAGGGGATGAGCAGTTCTTC
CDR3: CASSSISGGDEQFF

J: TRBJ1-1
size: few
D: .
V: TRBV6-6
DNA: TGTGCCAGCAGTTACCAACCTCTCGAGGTCGGGACTGAAGCTTTCTTT
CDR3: CASSYQPLEVGTEAFF

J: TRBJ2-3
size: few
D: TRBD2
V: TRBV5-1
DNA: TGCGCCAGCAGCGCGAGGACTAGCGGTAGCACAGATACGCAGTATTTT
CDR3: CASSARTSGSTDTQYF

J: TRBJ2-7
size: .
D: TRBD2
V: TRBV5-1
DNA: TGCGCCAGCAGCTTGGACGTAGCGGGGGCCTACGAGCAGTACTTC
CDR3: CASSLDVAGAYEQYF

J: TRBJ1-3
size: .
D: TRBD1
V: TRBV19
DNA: TGTGCCAGTACTGACAGGGGCAGAAACACCATATATTTT
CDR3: CASTDRGRNTIYF